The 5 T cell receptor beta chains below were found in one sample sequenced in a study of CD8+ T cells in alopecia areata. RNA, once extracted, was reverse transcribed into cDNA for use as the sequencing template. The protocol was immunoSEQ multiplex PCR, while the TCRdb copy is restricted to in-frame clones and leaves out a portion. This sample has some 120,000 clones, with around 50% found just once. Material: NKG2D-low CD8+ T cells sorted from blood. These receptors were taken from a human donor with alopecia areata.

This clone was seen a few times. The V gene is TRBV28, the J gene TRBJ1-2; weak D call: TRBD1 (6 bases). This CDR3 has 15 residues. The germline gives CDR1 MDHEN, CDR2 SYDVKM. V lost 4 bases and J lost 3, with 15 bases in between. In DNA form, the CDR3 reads TGTGCCAGCAGTTCATTGGACAGCCCTTACTATGGCTACACCTTC. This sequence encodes CASSSLDSPYYGYTF.

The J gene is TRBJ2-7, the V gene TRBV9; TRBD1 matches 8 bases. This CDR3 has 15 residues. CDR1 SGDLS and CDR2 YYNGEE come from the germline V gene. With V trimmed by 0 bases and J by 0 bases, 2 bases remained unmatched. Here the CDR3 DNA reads TGTGCCAGCAGCGTAGGGGACAGGAGCTCCTACGAGCAGTACTTC. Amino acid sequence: CASSVGDRSSYEQYF. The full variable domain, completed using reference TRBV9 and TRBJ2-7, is DSGVTQTPKHLITATGQRVTLRCSPRSGDLSVYWYQQSLDQGLQFLIQYYNGEERAKGNILERFSAQQFPDLHSELNLSSLELGDSALYFCASSVGDRSSYEQYFGPGTRLTVT.

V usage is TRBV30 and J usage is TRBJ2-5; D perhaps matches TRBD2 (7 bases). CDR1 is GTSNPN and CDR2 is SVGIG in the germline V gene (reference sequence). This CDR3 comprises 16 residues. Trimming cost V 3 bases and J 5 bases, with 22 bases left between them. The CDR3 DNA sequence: TGTGCCTGGAGCGCCCTAGGGGGGGCATCGGGTGAGACCCAGTACTTC. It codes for CAWSALGGASGETQYF.

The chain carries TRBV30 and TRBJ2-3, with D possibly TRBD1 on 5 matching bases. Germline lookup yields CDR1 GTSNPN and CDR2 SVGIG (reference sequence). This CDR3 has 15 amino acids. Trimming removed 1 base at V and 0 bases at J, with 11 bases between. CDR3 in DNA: TGTGCCTGGAGTGAAGGACAACGAAGCACAGATACGCAGTATTTT. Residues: CAWSEGQRSTDTQYF.

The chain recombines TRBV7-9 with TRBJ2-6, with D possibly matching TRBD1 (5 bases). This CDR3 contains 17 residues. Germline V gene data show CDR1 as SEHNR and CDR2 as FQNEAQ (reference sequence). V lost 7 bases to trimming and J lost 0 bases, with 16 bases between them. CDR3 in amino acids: CASTAGISSSGANVLTF. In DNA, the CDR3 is TGTGCCAGCACCGCAGGGATATCTTCCTCTGGGGCCAACGTCCTGACTTTC.